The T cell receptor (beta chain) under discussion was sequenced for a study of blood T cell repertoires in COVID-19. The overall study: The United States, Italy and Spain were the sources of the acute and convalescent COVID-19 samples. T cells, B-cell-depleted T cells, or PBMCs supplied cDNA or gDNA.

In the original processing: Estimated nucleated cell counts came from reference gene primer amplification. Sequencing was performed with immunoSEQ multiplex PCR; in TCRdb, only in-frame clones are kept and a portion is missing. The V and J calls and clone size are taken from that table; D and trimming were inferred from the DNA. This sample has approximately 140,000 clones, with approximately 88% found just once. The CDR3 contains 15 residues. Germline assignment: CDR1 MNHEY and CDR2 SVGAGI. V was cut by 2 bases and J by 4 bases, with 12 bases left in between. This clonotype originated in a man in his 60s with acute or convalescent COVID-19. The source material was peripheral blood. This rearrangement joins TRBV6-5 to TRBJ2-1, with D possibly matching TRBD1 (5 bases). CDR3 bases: TGTGCCAGCAGTTACGACGCCCGACAGTACAATGAGCAGTTCTTC. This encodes CASSYDARQYNEQFF.